The next 4 T cell receptor beta chains were all read from a single sample in a study of blood T cell repertoires in COVID-19. Method: immunoSEQ multiplex PCR; TCRdb's copy keeps in-frame clones and lacks some. The profile shows about 170,000 clones, around 91% of them singletons. Material for sequencing was PBMCs or T cells enriched from blood (not recorded which). These TCRs come from a woman between 18 and 30 years old who had recovered from COVID-19.

This clone was seen once. The chain joins TRBV14 to TRBJ2-7; possibly TRBD2 for D (6 bases). CDR3 length: 13 amino acids. Per germline, CDR1 SGHDN and CDR2 FVKESK. Trimming stripped 1 base from V and 4 bases from J, with 8 bases between. The CDR3: CASSQGRAYEQYF. CDR3 in DNA: TGTGCCAGCAGCCAAGGGAGGGCTTACGAGCAGTACTTC.

The V and J genes are TRBV2 and TRBJ2-2; D gene unclear. Per the germline V gene, CDR1 is SNHLY and CDR2 is FYNNEI. CDR3 size: 15 residues. Trimming cost V 4 bases and J 0 bases, with 9 bases left between them. In DNA, the CDR3 is TGTGCCAGCAGTGGAATGCGCCCGAACACCGGGGAGCTGTTTTTT. It is translated as CASSGMRPNTGELFF.

This rearrangement joins TRBV4-1 to TRBJ2-5; 7 bases line up with TRBD2. The length of the CDR3 is 13 residues. Germline V gene sequence: CDR1 MGHRA, CDR2 YSYEKL. Germline trimming cut 3 bases from V and 9 bases from J; bases unmatched to any gene: 7. CDR3 in amino acids: CASSHPSGPAQYF. The CDR3 bases are TGCGCCAGCAGCCACCCTAGCGGCCCGGCCCAGTACTTC.

This clone appeared a few times. The rearrangement links TRBV18 to TRBJ2-7; 10 bases fit TRBD2. The V gene's germline CDR1 is KGHSH and CDR2 LQKENI. The CDR3 is made up of 14 amino acids. The J segment lost 6 bases and the V segment lost 2 bases, leaving 4 bases of the junction unmatched. The CDR3 DNA sequence: TGTGCCAGCTCACCATCTAGCGGGAGTGGCGAGCAGTACTTC. Protein: CASSPSSGSGEQYF.